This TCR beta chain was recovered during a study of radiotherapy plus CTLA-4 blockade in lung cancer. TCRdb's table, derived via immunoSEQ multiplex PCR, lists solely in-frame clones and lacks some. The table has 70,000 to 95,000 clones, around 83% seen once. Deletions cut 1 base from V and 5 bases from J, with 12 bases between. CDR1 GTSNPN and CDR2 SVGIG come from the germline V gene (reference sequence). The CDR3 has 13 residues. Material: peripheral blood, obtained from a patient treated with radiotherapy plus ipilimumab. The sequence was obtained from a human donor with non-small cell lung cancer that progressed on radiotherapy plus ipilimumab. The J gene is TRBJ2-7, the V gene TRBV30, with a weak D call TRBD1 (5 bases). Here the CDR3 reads CAWSALQDNEQYF. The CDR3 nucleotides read TGTGCCTGGAGTGCCCTTCAGGACAACGAGCAGTACTTC. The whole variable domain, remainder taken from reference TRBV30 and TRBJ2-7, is SQTIHQWPATLVQPVGSPLSLECTVEGTSNPNLYWYRQAAGRGLQLLFYSVGIGQISSEVPQNLSASRPQDRQFILSSKKLLLSDSGFYLCAWSALQDNEQYFGPGTRLTVT.